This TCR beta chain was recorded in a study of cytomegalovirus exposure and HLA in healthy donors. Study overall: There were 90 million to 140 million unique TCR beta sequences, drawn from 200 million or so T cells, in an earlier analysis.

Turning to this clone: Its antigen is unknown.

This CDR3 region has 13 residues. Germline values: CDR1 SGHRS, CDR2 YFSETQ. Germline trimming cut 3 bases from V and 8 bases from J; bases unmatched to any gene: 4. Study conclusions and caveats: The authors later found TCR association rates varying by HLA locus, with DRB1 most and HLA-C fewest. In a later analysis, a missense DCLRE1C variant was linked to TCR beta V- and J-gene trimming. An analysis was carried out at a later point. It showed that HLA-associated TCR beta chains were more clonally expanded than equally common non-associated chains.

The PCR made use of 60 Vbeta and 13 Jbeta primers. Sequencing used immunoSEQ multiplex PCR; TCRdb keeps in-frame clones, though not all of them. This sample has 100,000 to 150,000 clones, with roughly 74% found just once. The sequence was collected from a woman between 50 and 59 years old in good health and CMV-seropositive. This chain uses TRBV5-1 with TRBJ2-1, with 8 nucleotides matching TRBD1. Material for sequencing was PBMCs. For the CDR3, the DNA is TGCGCCAGCAGCTCGGAGGGACAGGATGAGCAGTTCTTC. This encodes CASSSEGQDEQFF.